The T cell receptor (beta chain) under discussion was sequenced for a study of blood T cell repertoires in COVID-19. Study information: Acute-phase and convalescent COVID-19 samples originated in the United States, Italy and Spain.

A single count supports this clone. Patients from Seattle were sampled longitudinally, starting during active infection. In germline, CDR1 is DFQATT, CDR2 SNEGSKA (reference sequence). This CDR3 region has 11 residues. V lost 5 bases and J lost 2, with 5 bases in between. Authors' data handling: By means of reference gene primer amplification, nucleated cell counts were estimated. Profiled with immunoSEQ multiplex PCR; TCRdb holds only in-frame clones, not every one. That table is the source of V, J and clone size, and D and trimming were worked out from the DNA. This sample has 250,000 to 350,000 clones; 90% occur once, and the top ten carry roughly 2.9%.

The chain links TRBV20-1 to TRBJ2-3, with D uncertain. The sequence derives from a woman aged 25 to 39 with COVID-19, enrolled during active disease. Input material: peripheral blood. This chain's CDR3 is CSAFSTDTQYF. The CDR3 DNA follows: TGCAGTGCTTTCTCCACAGATACGCAGTATTTT.